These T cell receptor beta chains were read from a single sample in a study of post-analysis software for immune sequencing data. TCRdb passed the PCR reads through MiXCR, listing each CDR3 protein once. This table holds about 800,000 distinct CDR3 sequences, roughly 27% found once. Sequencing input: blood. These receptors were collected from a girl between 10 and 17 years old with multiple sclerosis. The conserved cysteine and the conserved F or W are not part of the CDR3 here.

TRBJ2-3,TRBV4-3,ASSQDGRAPQYTQY
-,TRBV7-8,ASSLPETGYEQY
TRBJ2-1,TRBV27,ASSRLARSDGQF
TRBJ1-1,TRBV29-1,SVAGGRDAEAF
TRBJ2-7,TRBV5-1,ASSFGRESEQY
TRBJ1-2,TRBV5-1,ASSLRSDYGYT
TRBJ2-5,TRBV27,ASSFQDQETQY
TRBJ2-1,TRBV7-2,ASSVVTQKSSYNEQF
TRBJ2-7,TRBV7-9,ASSRGLAGATYEQY
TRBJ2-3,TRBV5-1,ASSWAGQGAADTQY
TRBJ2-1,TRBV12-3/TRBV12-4,ASSWRGRLQEF
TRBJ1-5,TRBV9,ASSVGGISNQPQH
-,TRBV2,ASSEAMAGGLLLGEQY
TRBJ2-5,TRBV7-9,ASSVGGAETQY
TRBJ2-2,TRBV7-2,ASSRSGANTGELF
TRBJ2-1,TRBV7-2,ASSSGPTSGRGEQF
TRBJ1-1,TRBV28,ASSSPGDSNTEAF
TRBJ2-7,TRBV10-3,AISEDLIRYEQY
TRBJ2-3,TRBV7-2,ASRSLGPGPDTQY
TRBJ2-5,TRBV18,ASSANRDSQETQY
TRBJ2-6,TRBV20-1,SARNPGPIPSGANVLT
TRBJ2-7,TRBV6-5,AAGASKHNEQY
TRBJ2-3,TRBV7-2,ASSLGAWTEQY
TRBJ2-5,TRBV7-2,ASSRPLAGTAQY
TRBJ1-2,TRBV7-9,ASSPLWGVEGYT
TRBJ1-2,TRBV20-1,SAPGGDGYT
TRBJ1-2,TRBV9,ASSNRVDGYT
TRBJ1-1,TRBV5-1,ASSGGQLNTEAF
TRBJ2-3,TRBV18,ASSPDKGWTDTQY
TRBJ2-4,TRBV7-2,ASSPHSGRALAKNIQY
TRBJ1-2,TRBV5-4,ASSLDRENYGYT
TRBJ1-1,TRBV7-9,ASSSRDGQEAF
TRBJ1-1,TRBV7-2,ASSSAAGMNTEAF
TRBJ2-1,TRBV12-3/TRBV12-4,ASSLVVNGEQF
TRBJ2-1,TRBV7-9,ASSAASGGGNEQF
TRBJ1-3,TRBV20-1,SARDGTSGNTIY
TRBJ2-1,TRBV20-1,SASPKTGAGYNEQF
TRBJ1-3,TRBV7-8,ASSSPRASSGNTIY
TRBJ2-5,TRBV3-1,AGSQAGTGESETQY